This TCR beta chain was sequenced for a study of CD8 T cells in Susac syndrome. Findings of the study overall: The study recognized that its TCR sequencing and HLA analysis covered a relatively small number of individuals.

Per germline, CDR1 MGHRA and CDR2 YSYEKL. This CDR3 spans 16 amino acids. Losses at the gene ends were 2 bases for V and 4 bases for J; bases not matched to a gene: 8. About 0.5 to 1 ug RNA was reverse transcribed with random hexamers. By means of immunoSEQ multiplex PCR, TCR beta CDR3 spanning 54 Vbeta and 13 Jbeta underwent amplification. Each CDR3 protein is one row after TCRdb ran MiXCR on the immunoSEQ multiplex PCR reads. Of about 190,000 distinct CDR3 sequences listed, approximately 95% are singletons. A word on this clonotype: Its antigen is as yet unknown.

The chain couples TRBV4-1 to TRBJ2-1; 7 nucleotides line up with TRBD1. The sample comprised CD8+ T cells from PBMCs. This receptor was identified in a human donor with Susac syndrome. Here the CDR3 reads CASSQSRDSVYNEQFF. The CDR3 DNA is TGCGCCAGCAGCCAATCCCGGGACAGCGTGTACAATGAGCAGTTCTTC.